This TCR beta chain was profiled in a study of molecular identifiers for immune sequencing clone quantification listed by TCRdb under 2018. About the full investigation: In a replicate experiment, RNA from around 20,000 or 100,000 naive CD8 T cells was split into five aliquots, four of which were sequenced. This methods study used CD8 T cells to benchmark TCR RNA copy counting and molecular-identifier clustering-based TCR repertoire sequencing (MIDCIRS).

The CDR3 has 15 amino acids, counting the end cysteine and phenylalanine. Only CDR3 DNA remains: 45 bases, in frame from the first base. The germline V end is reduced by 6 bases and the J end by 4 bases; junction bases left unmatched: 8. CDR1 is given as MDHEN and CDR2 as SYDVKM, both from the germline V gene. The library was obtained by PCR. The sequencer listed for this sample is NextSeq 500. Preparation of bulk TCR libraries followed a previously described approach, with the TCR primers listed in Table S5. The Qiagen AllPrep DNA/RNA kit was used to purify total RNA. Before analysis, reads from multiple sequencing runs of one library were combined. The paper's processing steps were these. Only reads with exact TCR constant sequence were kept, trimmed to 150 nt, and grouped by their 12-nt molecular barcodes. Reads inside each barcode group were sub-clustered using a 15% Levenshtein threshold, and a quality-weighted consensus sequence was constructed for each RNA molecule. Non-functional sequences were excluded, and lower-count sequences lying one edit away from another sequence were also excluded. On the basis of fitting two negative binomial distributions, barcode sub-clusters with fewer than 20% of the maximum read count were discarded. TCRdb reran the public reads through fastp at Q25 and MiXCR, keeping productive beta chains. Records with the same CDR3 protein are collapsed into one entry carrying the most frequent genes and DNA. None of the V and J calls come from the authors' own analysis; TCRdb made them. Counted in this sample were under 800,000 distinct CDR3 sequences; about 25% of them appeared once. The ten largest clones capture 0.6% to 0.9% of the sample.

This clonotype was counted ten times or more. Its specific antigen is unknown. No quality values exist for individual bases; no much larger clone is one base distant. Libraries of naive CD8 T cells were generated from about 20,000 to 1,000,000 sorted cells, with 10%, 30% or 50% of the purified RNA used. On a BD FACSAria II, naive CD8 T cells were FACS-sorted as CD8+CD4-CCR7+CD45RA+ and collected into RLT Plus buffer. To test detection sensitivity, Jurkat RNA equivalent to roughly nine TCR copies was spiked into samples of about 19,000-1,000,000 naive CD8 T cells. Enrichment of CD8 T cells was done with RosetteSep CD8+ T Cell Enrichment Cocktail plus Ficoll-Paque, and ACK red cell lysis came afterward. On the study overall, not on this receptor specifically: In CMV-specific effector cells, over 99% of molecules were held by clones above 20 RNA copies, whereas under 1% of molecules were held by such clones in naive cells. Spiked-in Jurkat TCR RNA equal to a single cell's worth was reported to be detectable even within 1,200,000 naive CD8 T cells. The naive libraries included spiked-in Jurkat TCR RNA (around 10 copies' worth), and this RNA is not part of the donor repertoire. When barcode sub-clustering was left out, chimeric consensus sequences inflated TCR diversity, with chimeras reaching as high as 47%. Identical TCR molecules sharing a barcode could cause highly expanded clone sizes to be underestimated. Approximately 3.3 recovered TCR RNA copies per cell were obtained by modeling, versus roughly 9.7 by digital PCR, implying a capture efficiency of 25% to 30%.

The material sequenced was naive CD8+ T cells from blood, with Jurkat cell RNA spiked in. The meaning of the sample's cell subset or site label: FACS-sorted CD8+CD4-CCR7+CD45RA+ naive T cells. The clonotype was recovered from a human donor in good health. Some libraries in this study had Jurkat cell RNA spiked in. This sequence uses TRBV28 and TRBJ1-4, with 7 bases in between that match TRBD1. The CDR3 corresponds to CASRITGQRNEKLFF. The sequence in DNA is TGTGCCAGCAGGATTACGGGACAGCGTAATGAAAAACTGTTTTTT.